This TCR beta chain was sequenced for a study of blood T cell repertoires in COVID-19. Whole-study context: Samples representing acute and convalescent COVID-19 were sourced from the United States, Italy and Spain. T cells, B-cell-depleted T cells, or PBMCs provided the cDNA or gDNA that served as material.

Original handling: Researchers report that nucleated cell counts were estimated from reference gene primer amplification. This table comes from immunoSEQ multiplex PCR, and its TCRdb copy is limited to in-frame clones, with some not included. D and trimming come from the DNA, and the V and J calls and clone size come from that table. The table includes about 270,000 clones, roughly nine tenths detected once. From germline, CDR1 is MNHEY and CDR2 SVGAGI. CDR3 length: 15 amino acids. V was trimmed by 2 bases and J by 3 bases, leaving 10 bases between them. Patients in Seattle were enrolled during active infection, then followed longitudinally.

The clonotype originates from a woman between 25 and 40 years old with COVID-19, enrolled during active disease. The V and J genes are TRBV6-5 and TRBJ1-4; the D gene is possibly TRBD1 (5 bases). Input material: peripheral blood. The chain's CDR3 is CASSYAGSSNEKLFF. Written as DNA, the CDR3 is TGTGCCAGCAGTTACGCAGGGTCATCTAATGAAAAACTGTTTTTT.